The subject of this entry is one T cell receptor beta chain. The sample belongs to a study of response to subunit inactivated influenza vaccine. This CDR3 spans 12 amino acids. Germline lookup yields CDR1 ENHRY and CDR2 SYGVKD. J lost 7 bases, V lost 6 bases, and 2 bases had no gene match. TCRdb reprocessed the RT-PCR reads with MiXCR, giving one entry per CDR3 protein. The sample includes more than 400,000 distinct CDR3 sequences, 10% to 11% of them seen just once. This chain uses TRBV10-3 with TRBJ2-1, with 8 nucleotides matching TRBD1. This sequence originates from a man in his fifties or sixties who received an inactivated influenza vaccine. The sample consisted of PBMCs from blood, taken 40 to 50 days after vaccination. CDR3 residues: CAIRDRVNEQFF. CDR3 coding DNA: TGTGCCATCAGGGACAGGGTTAATGAGCAGTTCTTC.